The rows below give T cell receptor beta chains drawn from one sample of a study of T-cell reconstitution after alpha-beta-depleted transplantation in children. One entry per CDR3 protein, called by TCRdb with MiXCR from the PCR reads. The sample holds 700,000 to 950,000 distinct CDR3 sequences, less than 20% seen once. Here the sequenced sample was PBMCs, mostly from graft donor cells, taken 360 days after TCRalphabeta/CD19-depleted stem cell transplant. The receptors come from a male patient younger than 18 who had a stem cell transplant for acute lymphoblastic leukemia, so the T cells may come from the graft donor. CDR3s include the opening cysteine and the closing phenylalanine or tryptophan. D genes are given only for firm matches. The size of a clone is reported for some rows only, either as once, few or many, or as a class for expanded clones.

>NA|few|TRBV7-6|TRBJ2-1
CASSPQAAPRRVNEQFF
TGTGCCAGCAGCCCACAAGCAGCGCCACGGAGGGTTAATGAGCAGTTCTTC
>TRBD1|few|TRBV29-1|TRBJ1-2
CSVLDRPPYVGYTF
TGCAGCGTTTTGGACAGGCCCCCCTATGTGGGCTACACCTTC
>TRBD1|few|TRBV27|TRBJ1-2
CASSSNRGRAYGYTF
TGTGCCAGCAGTTCCAACAGGGGGCGCGCCTATGGCTACACCTTC
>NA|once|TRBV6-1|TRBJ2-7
CASCRDSDRSYEQYF
TGTGCCAGTTGCCGGGACTCTGATCGCTCCTACGAGCAGTACTTC
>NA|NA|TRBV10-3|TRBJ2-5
CATGAGWTQYF
TGTGCCACAGGGGCGGGTTGGACCCAGTACTTC
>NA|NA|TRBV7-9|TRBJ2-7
CASSLARGTGYEQYF
TGTGCCAGCAGCTTAGCGCGAGGAACAGGCTACGAGCAGTACTTC
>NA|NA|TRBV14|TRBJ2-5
CASSQAMQETQYF
TGTGCCAGCAGCCAAGCGATGCAAGAGACCCAGTACTTC
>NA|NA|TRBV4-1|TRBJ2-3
CASSPGMDTQYF
TGCGCCAGCAGCCCCGGCATGGATACGCAGTATTTT
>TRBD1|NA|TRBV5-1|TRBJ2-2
CASSLWTGVTGELFF
TGCGCCAGCAGCTTGTGGACAGGGGTTACCGGGGAGCTGTTTTTT
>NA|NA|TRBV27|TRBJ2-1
CASLTQYNSYNEQFF
TGTGCCAGCCTTACCCAGTATAACTCCTACAATGAGCAGTTCTTC
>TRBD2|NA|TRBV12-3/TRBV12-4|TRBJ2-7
CASMGLAGFYEQYF
TGTGCCAGCATGGGACTAGCGGGTTTCTACGAGCAGTACTTC
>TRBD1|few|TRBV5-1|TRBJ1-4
CASSLGQGADEKLFF
TGCGCCAGCAGCCTCGGACAGGGCGCGGATGAAAAACTGTTTTTT
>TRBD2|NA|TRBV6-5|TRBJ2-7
CASSYSGRAGHEQYF
TGTGCCAGCAGTTACTCCGGGAGGGCAGGCCACGAGCAGTACTTC
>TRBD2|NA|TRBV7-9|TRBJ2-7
CASSPGGLAVYEQYF
TGTGCCAGCAGCCCGGGGGGACTAGCCGTTTACGAGCAGTACTTC
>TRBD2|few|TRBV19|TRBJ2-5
CASSIRGGSVTQYF
TGTGCCAGTAGTATTAGGGGAGGGTCGGTGACCCAGTACTTC
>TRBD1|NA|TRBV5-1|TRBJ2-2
CASSASGGEGTGELFF
TGCGCCAGCAGCGCATCAGGGGGCGAGGGCACCGGGGAGCTGTTTTTT
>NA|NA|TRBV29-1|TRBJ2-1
CSVQLFPQFF
TGCAGCGTCCAACTGTTTCCTCAGTTCTTC
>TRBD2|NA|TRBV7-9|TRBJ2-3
CASSLRVAGSTDTQYF
TGTGCCAGCAGCTTACGTGTAGCGGGGTCCACAGATACGCAGTATTTT
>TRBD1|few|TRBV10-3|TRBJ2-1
CAISEDATGWTNEQFF
TGTGCCATCAGTGAGGACGCGACAGGGTGGACAAATGAGCAGTTCTTC
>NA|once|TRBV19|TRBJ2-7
CATAGSTYEQYF
TGTGCCACCGCAGGGTCGACCTACGAGCAGTACTTC
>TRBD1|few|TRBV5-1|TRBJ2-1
CASSFEGAEQCF
TGCGCCAGCAGCTTCGAGGGGGCAGAACAGTGCTTC
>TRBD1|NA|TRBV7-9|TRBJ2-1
CASSSPQGKYNEQFF
TGTGCCAGCAGTTCCCCACAGGGGAAGTACAATGAGCAGTTCTTC